Listed below are T cell receptor beta chains from one sample, sequenced in a study of cytomegalovirus exposure and HLA in healthy donors. TCRdb's table, derived via immunoSEQ multiplex PCR, lists solely in-frame clones and lacks some. The repertoire has about 170,000 clones, about 85% of them found once; the top ten carry under 6%. Sequencing was done on a sample of PBMCs. The source of these receptors is a woman in her fifties or sixties in good health and CMV-seropositive. Both conserved end residues are part of each CDR3. Fields, in order: V gene, CDR3 protein.

v_gene: TRBV28; CDR3aa: CASSLWDSTYEQYF
v_gene: TRBV29-1; CDR3aa: CSVPPQGYGYTF
v_gene: TRBV2; CDR3aa: CASSAGESNYEQYF
v_gene: TRBV5-1; CDR3aa: CASSLAVTGNYGYTF
v_gene: TRBV25-1; CDR3aa: CASSESYADISF
v_gene: TRBV15; CDR3aa: CATSRGTGGTEAFF
v_gene: TRBV5-6; CDR3aa: CASSLASGRANNEQFF
v_gene: TRBV7-9; CDR3aa: CASSFLSVESSYNEQFF
v_gene: TRBV10-3; CDR3aa: CAIRPGTGPHLGTEAFF
v_gene: TRBV7-9; CDR3aa: CSSGGRGYEQYF
v_gene: TRBV5-4; CDR3aa: CASSLELDSYEQYF
v_gene: TRBV19; CDR3aa: CASSTDSLILNTEAFF
v_gene: TRBV19; CDR3aa: CASSIGGRGAYEQFF
v_gene: TRBV4-2; CDR3aa: CASSQGRVSQPQHF
v_gene: TRBV7-8; CDR3aa: CASTGTSGRHNEQYF
v_gene: TRBV7-3; CDR3aa: CASSTHRGTTEAFF
v_gene: TRBV7-2; CDR3aa: CASSLAGLAGGPETQYF
v_gene: TRBV30; CDR3aa: CAWARGGAGGYTF
v_gene: TRBV5-1; CDR3aa: CASSSGQGMHEQFF
v_gene: TRBV20-1; CDR3aa: CSAMKLSEQYF
v_gene: TRBV6-1; CDR3aa: CASSERDGRAAEKLFF
v_gene: TRBV5-4; CDR3aa: CASSLTRLSNEQFF